This TCR beta chain was identified in a study of cytomegalovirus exposure and HLA in healthy donors. About the research overall: Both the roughly 120 validation repertoires and the approximately 640 first-cohort repertoires used the same platform, as reported by a later analysis. General study points: Researchers catalogued some 160 TCR beta chains as cytomegalovirus-associated.

CDR3 length: 16 amino acids. V was trimmed by 4 bases and J by 6 bases, leaving 20 bases between them. Germline CDR1 is SGHAT and CDR2 is FQNNGV. The table came from immunoSEQ multiplex PCR; TCRdb's copy has only in-frame clones and leaves some out. The sample contains some 130,000 clones, roughly four fifths of which appear only once. A note on this clone: Its antigen is currently unknown.

The receptor's source is a man aged 25 to 40 in good health and CMV-seropositive. V and J are TRBV11-2 and TRBJ2-3, with D possibly TRBD1 on 6 matching bases. Specimen: PBMCs. The CDR3 sequence is CASSWGRGDSLDTQYF. The CDR3 DNA follows: TGTGCCAGCAGCTGGGGCAGGGGAGACAGTTTGGATACGCAGTATTTT.